This T cell receptor (beta chain) was sequenced during a study of T cell changes during pregnancy in multiple sclerosis. The CDR3 length is 14 residues. Germline CDR1 is MRHNA and CDR2 is SNTAGT. Between the trimmed V and J ends, which lost 9 bases and 1 base, there was a span of 15 bases. Sequencing used immunoSEQ multiplex PCR; TCRdb keeps in-frame clones, though not all of them. The table has 55,000 or so clones, around 89% seen once. This specimen was CD4+ T cells from peripheral blood mononuclear cells, taken in the first trimester of pregnancy. The TCR comes from a female donor with multiple sclerosis, enrolled in a pregnancy study. The chain has TRBV6-4 and TRBJ2-5, with a possible D match to TRBD1 (6 bases). In DNA form, the CDR3 reads TGTGCCAGTGAGTTAAACAGGGCCCAAGAGACCCAGTACTTC. Translation gives CASELNRAQETQYF.